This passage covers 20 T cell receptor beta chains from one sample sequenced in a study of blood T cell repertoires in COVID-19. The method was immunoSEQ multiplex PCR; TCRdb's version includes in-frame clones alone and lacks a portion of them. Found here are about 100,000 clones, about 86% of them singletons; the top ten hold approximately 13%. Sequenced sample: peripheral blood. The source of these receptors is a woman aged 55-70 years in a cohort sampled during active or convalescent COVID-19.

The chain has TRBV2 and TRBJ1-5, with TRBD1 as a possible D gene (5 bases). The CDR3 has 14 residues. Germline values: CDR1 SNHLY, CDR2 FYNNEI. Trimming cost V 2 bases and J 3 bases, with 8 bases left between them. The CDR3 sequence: CASSERQNNQPQHF. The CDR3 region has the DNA TGTGCCAGCAGTGAAAGACAGAACAATCAGCCCCAGCATTTT.

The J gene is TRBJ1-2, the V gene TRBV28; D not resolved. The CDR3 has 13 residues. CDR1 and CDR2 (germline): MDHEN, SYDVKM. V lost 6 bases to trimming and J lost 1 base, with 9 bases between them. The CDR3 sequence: CASRDGINYGYTF. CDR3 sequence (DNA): TGTGCCAGCAGAGACGGGATTAACTATGGCTACACCTTC.

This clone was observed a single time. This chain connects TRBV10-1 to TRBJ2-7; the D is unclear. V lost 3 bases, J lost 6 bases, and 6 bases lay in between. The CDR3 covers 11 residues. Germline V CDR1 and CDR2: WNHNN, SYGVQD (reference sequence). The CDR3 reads CASSDAAEQYF. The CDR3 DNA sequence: TGCGCCAGCAGTGATGCGGCCGAGCAGTACTTC.

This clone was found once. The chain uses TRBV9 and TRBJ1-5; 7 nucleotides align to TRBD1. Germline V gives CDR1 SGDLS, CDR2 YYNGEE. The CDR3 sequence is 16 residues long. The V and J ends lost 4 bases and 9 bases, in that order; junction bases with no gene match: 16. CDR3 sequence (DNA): TGTGCCAGCAGCCAGGGGGTGGACCCCTCTTTTGGGCCCCAGCATTTT. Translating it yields CASSQGVDPSFGPQHF.

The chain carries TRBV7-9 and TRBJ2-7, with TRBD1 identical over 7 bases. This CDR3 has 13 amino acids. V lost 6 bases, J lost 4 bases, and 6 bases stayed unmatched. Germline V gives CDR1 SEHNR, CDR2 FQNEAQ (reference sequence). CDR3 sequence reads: CASSRGQNYEQYF. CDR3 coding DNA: TGTGCCAGCAGTCGGGGACAGAATTACGAGCAGTACTTC.

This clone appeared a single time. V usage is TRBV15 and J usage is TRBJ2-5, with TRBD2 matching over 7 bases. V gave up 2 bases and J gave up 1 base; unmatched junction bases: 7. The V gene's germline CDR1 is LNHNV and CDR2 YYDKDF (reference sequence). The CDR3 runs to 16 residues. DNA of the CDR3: TGTGCCACCAGCAGACTAGCGGTCACACGCCAAGAGACCCAGTACTTC. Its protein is CATSRLAVTRQETQYF.

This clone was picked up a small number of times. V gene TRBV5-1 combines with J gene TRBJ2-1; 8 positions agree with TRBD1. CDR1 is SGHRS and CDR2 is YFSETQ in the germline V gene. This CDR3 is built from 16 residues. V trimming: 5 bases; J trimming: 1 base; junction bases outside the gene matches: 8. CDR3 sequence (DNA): TGCGCCAGCAGGGATCCAGGGGGCAGGTCCTACAATGAGCAGTTCTTC. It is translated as CASRDPGGRSYNEQFF.

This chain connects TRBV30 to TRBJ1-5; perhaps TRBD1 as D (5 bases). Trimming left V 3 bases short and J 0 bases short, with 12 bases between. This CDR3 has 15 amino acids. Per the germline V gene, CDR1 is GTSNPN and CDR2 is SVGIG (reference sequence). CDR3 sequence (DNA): TGTGCCTGGAGGCAAGACAGTTATAGCAATCAGCCCCAGCATTTT. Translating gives CAWRQDSYSNQPQHF.

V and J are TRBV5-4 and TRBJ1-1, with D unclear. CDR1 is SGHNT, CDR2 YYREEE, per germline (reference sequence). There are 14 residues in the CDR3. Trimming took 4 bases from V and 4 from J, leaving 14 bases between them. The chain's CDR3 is CASSTTGLGTEAFF. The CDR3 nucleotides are TGTGCCAGCAGCACGACTGGACTAGGCACTGAAGCTTTCTTT.

CDR3: CASRLKGGRGYTF. DNA for the CDR3: TGTGCCAGCAGGTTAAAAGGCGGAAGAGGCTACACCTTC. This chain uses TRBV6-5 with TRBJ1-2; no clear D gene. This CDR3 is built from 13 residues. Per the germline V gene, CDR1 is MNHEY and CDR2 is SVGAGI. Trimming left V 6 bases short and J 8 bases short, with 16 bases between.

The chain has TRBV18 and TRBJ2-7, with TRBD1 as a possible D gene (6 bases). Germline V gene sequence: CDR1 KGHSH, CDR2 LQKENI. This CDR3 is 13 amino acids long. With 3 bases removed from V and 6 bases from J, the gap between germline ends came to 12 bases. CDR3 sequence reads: CASSPGGSGEQYF. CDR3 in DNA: TGTGCCAGCTCACCTGGGGGCTCCGGCGAGCAGTACTTC.

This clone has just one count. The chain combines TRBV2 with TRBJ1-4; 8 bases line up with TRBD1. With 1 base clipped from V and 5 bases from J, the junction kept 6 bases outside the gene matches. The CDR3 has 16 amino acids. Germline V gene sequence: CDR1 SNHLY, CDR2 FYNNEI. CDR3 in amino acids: CASSEEVRTGNEKLFF. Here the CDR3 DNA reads TGTGCCAGCAGTGAAGAGGTCCGGACAGGGAATGAAAAACTGTTTTTT.

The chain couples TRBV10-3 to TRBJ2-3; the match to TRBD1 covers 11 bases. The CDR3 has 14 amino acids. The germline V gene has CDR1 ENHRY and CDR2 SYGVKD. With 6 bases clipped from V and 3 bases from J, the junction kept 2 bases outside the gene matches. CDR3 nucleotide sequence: TGTGCCATCAGCGGGACAGGGGGTACAGATACGCAGTATTTT. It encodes CAISGTGGTDTQYF.

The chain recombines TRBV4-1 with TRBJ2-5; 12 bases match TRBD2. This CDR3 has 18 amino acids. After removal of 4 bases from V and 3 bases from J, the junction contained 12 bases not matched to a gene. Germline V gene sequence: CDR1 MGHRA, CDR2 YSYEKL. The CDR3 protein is CASSRLLAGGPGEETQYF. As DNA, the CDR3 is TGCGCCAGCAGCCGCCTGCTAGCGGGAGGGCCAGGGGAAGAGACCCAGTACTTC.

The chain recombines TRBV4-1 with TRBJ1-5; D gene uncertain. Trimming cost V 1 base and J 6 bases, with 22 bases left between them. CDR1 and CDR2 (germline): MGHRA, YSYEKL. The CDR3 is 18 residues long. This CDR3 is CASSQAILVGAMGQPQHF. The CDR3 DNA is TGCGCCAGCAGCCAAGCTATTCTAGTGGGAGCGATGGGTCAGCCCCAGCATTTT.

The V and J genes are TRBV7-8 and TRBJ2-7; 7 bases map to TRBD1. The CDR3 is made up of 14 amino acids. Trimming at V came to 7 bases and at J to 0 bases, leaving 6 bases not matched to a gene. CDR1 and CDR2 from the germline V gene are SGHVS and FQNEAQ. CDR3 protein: CASTPRTGSYEQYF. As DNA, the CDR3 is TGTGCCAGCACCCCGAGGACAGGCTCCTACGAGCAGTACTTC.

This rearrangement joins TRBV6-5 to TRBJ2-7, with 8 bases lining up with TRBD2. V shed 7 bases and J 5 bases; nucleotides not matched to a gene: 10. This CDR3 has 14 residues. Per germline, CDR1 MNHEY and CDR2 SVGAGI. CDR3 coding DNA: TGTGCCAGCACCGCTCGGGGGGGGCGCGACGAGCAGTACTTC. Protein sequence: CASTARGGRDEQYF.

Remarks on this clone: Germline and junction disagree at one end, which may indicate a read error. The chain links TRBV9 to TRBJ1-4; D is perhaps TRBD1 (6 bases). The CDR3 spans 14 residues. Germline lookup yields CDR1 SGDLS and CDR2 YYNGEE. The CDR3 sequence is CASSVEGGNENLFF. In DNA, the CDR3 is TGTGCCAGCAGCGTAGAGGGGGGGAATGAAAATCTGTTTTTT.

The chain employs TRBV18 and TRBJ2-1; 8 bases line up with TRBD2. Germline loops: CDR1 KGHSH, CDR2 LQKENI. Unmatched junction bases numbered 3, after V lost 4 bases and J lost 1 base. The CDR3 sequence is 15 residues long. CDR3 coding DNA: TGTGCCAGCTCACGCAGCGGGAGATCCTACAATGAGCAGTTCTTC. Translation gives CASSRSGRSYNEQFF.

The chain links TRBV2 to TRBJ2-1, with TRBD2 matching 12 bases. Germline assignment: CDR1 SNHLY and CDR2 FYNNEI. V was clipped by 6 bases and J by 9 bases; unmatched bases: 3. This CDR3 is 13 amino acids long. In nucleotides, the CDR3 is TGTGCCAGCAGGACTAGCGGGAGACTTGAGCAGTTCTTC. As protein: CASRTSGRLEQFF.